This TCR beta chain is drawn from a study of cytomegalovirus exposure and HLA in healthy donors. Sequenced by immunoSEQ multiplex PCR; TCRdb stores in-frame clones only, minus some. The repertoire consists of a few hundred thousand clones, with approximately 88% occurring once and the leading ten covering approximately 0.94%. The CDR3 covers 17 residues. Trimming pared 2 bases from V and 0 bases from J, leaving 14 bases between. CDR1 and CDR2 from the germline V gene are MDHEN and SYDVKM. This TCR derives from a woman aged 18-29 years in good health and CMV-seronegative. The V call is TRBV28, the J call TRBJ1-5; D gene uncertain. Sequencing was carried out using PBMCs. The chain's CDR3 is CASSLPWAGSSNQPQHF. In DNA, the CDR3 is TGTGCCAGCAGTTTACCCTGGGCAGGCTCTAGCAATCAGCCCCAGCATTTT. The complete variable domain, with remaining parts taken from reference TRBV28 and TRBJ1-5, reads DVKVTQSSRYLVKRTGEKVFLECVQDMDHENMFWYRQDPGLGLRLIYFSYDVKMKEKGDIPEGYSVSREKKERFSLILESASTNQTSMYLCASSLPWAGSSNQPQHFGDGTRLSIL.